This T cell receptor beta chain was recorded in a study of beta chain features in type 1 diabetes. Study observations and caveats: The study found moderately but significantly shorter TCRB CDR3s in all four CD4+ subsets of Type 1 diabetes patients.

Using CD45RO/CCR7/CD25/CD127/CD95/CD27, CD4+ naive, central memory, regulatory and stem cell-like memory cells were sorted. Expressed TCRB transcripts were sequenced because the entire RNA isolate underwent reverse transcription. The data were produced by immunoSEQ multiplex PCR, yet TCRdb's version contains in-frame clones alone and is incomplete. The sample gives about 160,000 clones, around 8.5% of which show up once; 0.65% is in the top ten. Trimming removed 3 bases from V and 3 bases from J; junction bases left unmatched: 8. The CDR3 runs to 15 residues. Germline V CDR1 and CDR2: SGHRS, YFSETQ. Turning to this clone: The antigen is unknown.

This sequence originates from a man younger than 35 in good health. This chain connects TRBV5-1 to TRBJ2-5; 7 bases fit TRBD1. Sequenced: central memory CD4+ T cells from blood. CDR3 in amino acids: CASSSPTQGKETQYF. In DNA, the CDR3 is TGCGCCAGCAGCTCTCCCACACAGGGGAAAGAGACCCAGTACTTC.